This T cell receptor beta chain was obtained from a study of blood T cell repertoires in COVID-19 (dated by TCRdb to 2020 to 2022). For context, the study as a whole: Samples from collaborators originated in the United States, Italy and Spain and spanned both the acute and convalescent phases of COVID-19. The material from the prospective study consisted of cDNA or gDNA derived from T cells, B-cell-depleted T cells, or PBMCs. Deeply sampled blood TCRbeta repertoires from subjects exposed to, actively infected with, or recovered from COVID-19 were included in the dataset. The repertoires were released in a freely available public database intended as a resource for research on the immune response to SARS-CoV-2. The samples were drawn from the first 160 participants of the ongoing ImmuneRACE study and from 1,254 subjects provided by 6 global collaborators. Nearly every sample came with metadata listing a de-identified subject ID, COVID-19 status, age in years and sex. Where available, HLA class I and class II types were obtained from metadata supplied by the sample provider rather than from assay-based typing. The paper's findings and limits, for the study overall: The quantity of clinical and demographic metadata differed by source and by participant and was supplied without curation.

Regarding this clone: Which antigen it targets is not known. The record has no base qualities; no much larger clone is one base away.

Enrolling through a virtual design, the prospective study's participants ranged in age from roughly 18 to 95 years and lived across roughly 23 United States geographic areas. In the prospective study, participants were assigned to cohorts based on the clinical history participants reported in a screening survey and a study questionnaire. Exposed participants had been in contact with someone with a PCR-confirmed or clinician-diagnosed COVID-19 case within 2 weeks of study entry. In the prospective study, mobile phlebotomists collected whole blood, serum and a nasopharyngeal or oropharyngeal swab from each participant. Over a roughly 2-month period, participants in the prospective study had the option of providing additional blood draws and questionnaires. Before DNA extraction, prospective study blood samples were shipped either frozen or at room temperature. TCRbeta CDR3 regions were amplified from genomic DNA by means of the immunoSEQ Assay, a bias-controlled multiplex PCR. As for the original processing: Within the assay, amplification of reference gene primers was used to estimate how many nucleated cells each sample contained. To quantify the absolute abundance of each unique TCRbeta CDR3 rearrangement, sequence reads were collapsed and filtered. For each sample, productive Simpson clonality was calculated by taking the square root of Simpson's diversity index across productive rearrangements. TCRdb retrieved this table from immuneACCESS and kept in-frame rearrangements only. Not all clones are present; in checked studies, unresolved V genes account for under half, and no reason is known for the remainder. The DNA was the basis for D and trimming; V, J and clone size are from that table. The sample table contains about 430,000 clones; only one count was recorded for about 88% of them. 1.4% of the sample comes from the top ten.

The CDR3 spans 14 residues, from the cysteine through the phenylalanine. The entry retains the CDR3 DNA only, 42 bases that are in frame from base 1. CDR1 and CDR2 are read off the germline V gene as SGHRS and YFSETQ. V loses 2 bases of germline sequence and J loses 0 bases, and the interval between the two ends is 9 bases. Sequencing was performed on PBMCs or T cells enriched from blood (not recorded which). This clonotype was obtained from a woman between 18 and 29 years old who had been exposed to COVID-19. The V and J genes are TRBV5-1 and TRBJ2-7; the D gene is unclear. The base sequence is TGCGCCAGCAGCTTCAGGCCCCTCTCCTACGAGCAGTACTTC. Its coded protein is CASSFRPLSYEQYF.